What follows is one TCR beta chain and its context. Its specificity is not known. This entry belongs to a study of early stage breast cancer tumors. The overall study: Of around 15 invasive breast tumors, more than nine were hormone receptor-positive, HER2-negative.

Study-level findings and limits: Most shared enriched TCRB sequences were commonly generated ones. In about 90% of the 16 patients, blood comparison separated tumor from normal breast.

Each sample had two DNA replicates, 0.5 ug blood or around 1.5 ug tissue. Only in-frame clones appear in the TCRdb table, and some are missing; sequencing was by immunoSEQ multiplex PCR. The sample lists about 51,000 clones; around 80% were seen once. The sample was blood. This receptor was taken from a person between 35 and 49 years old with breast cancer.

The CDR3 reads CASKAVGRGETQYF. The DNA of the CDR3 is TGTGCCAGTAAGGCCGTGGGTAGAGGAGAGACCCAGTACTTC. The rearrangement uses TRBV19 and TRBJ2-5; D not certain. The V end lost 7 bases, the J end lost 4 bases, and 16 bases lay between the germline ends. Germline V lookup: CDR1 LNHDA, CDR2 SQIVND (reference sequence). The CDR3 sequence is 14 residues long. Filled out from reference TRBV19 and TRBJ2-5, the complete variable domain reads DGGITQSPKYLFRKEGQNVTLSCEQNLNHDAMYWYRQDPGQGLRLIYYSQIVNDFQKGDIAEGYSVSREKKESFPLTVTSAQKNPTAFYLCASKAVGRGETQYFGPGTRLLVL.